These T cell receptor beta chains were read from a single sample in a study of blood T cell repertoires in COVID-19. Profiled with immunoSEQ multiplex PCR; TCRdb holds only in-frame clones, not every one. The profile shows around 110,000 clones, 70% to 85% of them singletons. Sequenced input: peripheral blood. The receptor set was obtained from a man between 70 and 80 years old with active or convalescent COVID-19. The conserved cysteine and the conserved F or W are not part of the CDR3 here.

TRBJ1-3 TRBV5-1 ASSSGATARGNTIY
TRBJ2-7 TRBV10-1 ASRLGLAAYNEQY
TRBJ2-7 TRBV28 ASRNQGSLSYEQY
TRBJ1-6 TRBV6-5 ATNRDRQSPLH
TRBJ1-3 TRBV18 ASSPRQLSSSGNTIY
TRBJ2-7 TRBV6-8 ASSPPGYEQY
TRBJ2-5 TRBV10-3 AISLGSGIRGETQY
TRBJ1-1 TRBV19 ASRVRGNTEAF
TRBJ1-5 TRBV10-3 ATRDSLMVSNQPQH
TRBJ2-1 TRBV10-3 AISTSERSNNEQF
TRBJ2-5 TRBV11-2 ASSFSPSGGGDETQY
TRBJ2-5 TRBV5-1 ASSLVPQETQY
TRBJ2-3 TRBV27 ASSLSRTRRGTDTQY
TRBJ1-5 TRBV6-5 ASSNRDNQPQH
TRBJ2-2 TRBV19 ASSIDEGYTGELF
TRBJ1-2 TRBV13 ASGQAYGYT
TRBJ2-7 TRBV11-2 ASSPERGYYEQY
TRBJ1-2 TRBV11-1 ASSSRGTGYT
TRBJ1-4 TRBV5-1 ASSLAEAARGEKLF
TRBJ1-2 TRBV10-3 AISAAEGSNYGYT
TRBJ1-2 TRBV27 ASSPSGGNGYT
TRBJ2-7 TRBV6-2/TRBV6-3 ASSYSGLTVYEQY
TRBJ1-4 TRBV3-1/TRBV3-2 ASSQASWVGATNEKLF
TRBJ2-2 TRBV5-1 ASSFTGESTGELF
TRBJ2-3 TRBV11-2 ASSFGRGPPEDTQY
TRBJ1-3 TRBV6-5 ASSRDSRNTIY
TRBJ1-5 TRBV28 ASSRIAGQGNQPQH
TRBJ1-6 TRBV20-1 SASGGQGSYNSPLH
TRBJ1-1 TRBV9 ASSPEGARNTEAF
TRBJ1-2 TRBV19 ASSTRTVLSNYGYT
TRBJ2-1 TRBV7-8 ASSLVADSYNEQF
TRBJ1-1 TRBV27 ASSPRTATNTEAF
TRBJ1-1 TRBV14 ASSQVDWQGLGNTEAF
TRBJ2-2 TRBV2 ASSVNSGGSGELF
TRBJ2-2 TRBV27 ASRPLAGANFAGELF
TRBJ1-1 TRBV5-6 ASSLAGQGITEAF
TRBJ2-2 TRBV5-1 ASSPTGTGELF
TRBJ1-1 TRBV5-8 ASSLGQGGARAF
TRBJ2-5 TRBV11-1 ASSPPRGDQY
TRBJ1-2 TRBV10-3 AISEQEFWAGYT
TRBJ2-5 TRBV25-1 ASSVASGGQETQY
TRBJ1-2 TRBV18 ASSRTGSSGYT
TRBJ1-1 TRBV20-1 SASRGQGATEAF
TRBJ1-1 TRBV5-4 ASSLGTGGEAF
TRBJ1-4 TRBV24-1 ATSDPVQGAEKLF
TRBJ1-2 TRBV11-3 ASSRQPSGGYT
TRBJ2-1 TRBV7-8 ASSYDRGRDNEQF
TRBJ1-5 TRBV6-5 ASGTGSPRGQPQH
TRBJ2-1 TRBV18 ASSPNEGNEQF
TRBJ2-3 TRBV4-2 ASSQESGGVDTQY
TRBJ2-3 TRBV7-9 ASSLGSGSVDTDTQY
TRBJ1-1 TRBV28 ASSSGQGWTEAF
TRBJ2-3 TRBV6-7 ASSYSISGSPDTQY
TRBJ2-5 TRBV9 ASSVQGSETQY
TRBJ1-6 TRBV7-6 ASSLVAAGGSPLH
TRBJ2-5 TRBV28 ASSLAGGPGTQY